This T cell receptor (beta chain) was identified during a study of identical twins. This clonotype showed up just a few times. Its antigen is not known. TCRdb called the 5' RACE reads again in MiXCR, with one record for every CDR3 protein. Of 200,000 to 250,000 distinct CDR3 sequences in the sample, under 10% were seen once. This CDR3 has 14 amino acids. The V gene's germline CDR1 is MNHNS and CDR2 SASEGT. Trimming shortened V by 6 bases and J by 0 bases, and 6 bases separated the two germline ends. Findings of the study overall: Its conclusions, products of cross-sectional statistical analysis, did not come from following the same donors.

This same sample was also part of a study on yellow fever vaccine responses in identical twins.

This chain links TRBV6-1 with TRBJ2-6, with D unclear. The TCR was taken from a woman between 18 and 29 years old in good health. Material for sequencing was memory (CD45RO+) T cells sorted from blood. This CDR3 is CASRRNSGANVLTF. Written as DNA, the CDR3 is TGTGCCAGCAGACGCAACTCTGGGGCCAACGTCCTGACTTTC.